This is a list of T cell receptor beta chains from one sample in a study of T cell responses to AZD1222 COVID-19 vaccine. Here immunoSEQ multiplex PCR was the method, and the copy in TCRdb shows in-frame clones only, minus some. The repertoire holds some 170,000 clones, with roughly 91% as singletons. The specimen comprised peripheral blood, sampled on day 0 of AZD1222 vaccination. These TCRs come from an adult in good health. Both conserved end residues are part of each CDR3. The D gene is left open where the match is weak. A clone size is listed for some rows: how often the clone was seen (once, few, many), or a class if it is expanded.

V gene: TRBV2
J gene: TRBJ2-2
clone size: NA
D gene: NA
CDR3 DNA: TGTGCCAGCAGTGGAGGGGACAACTGGAACACCGGGGAGCTGTTTTTT
CDR3 protein: CASSGGDNWNTGELFF

V gene: TRBV7-8
J gene: TRBJ2-2
clone size: NA
D gene: NA
CDR3 DNA: TGTGCCAGCAGCCGAGAACCGGGACCCCCAAATCGGGAGCTGTTTTTT
CDR3 protein: CASSREPGPPNRELFF

V gene: TRBV18
J gene: TRBJ2-7
clone size: NA
D gene: NA
CDR3 DNA: TGTGCCAGCTCACGGGCAGTCGGTTACGAGCAGTACTTC
CDR3 protein: CASSRAVGYEQYF

V gene: TRBV19
J gene: TRBJ1-5
clone size: NA
D gene: NA
CDR3 DNA: TGTGCTTGTGGGGACACCTCACATCAGCCCCAGCATTTT
CDR3 protein: CACGDTSHQPQHF

V gene: TRBV5-6
J gene: TRBJ1-2
clone size: NA
D gene: TRBD1
CDR3 DNA: TGTGCCAGCAGCGAAGGACAGGGAGTCGGCTACACCTTC
CDR3 protein: CASSEGQGVGYTF

V gene: TRBV18
J gene: TRBJ2-1
clone size: NA
D gene: TRBD2
CDR3 DNA: TGTGCCAGCTCACTAGGACTAGCGGGCCCCTACAATGAGCAGTTCTTC
CDR3 protein: CASSLGLAGPYNEQFF

V gene: TRBV7-2
J gene: TRBJ2-7
clone size: NA
D gene: TRBD2
CDR3 DNA: TGTGCCAGCAGCCCTTGGACTAGCGGGAGTTTCAACGAGCAGTACTTC
CDR3 protein: CASSPWTSGSFNEQYF

V gene: TRBV19
J gene: TRBJ2-4
clone size: NA
D gene: NA
CDR3 DNA: TGTGCCAGTAGTATAGGCGGGTCGCGGGTCGGAAACATTCAGTACTTC
CDR3 protein: CASSIGGSRVGNIQYF

V gene: TRBV7-6
J gene: TRBJ1-3
clone size: NA
D gene: TRBD1
CDR3 DNA: TGTGCCAGCAGCTTAGGGGGTCGGACAGGGTCTGGGCGTGGAAACACCATATATTTT
CDR3 protein: CASSLGGRTGSGRGNTIYF

V gene: TRBV10-3
J gene: TRBJ2-3
clone size: NA
D gene: TRBD1
CDR3 DNA: TGTGCCATCAGTGAGTCACGTTCAGGGGGACAGTTCACAGATACGCAGTATTTT
CDR3 protein: CAISESRSGGQFTDTQYF

V gene: TRBV18
J gene: TRBJ1-3
clone size: NA
D gene: TRBD1
CDR3 DNA: TGTGCCAGCTCACCAACAGGGGTGTCGGGAAACACCATATATTTT
CDR3 protein: CASSPTGVSGNTIYF

V gene: TRBV10-2
J gene: TRBJ1-1
clone size: NA
D gene: NA
CDR3 DNA: TGCGCCAGCAGTGACGCGGGACATAACACTGAAGCTTTCTTT
CDR3 protein: CASSDAGHNTEAFF

V gene: TRBV3-1/TRBV3-2
J gene: TRBJ1-2
clone size: NA
D gene: NA
CDR3 DNA: TGTGCCAGCAGTACAGGGACGGGGGGTAACTATGGCTACACCTTC
CDR3 protein: CASSTGTGGNYGYTF

V gene: TRBV10-3
J gene: TRBJ2-1
clone size: NA
D gene: TRBD1
CDR3 DNA: TGTGCCATCAGCGGACAGGGAGTCGACAATGAGCAGTTCTTC
CDR3 protein: CAISGQGVDNEQFF

V gene: TRBV18
J gene: TRBJ2-3
clone size: NA
D gene: TRBD2
CDR3 DNA: TGTGCCAGCTCACCATTGGCTAGCGGGGGCTCCGGGACAGATACGCAGTATTTT
CDR3 protein: CASSPLASGGSGTDTQYF

V gene: TRBV7-3
J gene: TRBJ2-1
clone size: NA
D gene: NA
CDR3 DNA: TGTGCCAGCAGCTCACTAGGGAACAATGAGCAGTTCTTC
CDR3 protein: CASSSLGNNEQFF

V gene: TRBV30
J gene: TRBJ2-5
clone size: NA
D gene: NA
CDR3 DNA: TGTGCCTGGAGCCGGCGTCATTCTGGGGAGACCCAGTACTTC
CDR3 protein: CAWSRRHSGETQYF

V gene: TRBV11-2
J gene: TRBJ2-6
clone size: NA
D gene: TRBD1
CDR3 DNA: TGTGCCAGCAGCCCTACGGACAGGGCGATCTCTGGGGCCAACGTCCTGACTTTC
CDR3 protein: CASSPTDRAISGANVLTF

V gene: TRBV7-9
J gene: TRBJ2-1
clone size: NA
D gene: NA
CDR3 DNA: TGTGCCAGCAGCTTAGGAGCGCTTGCCTCCTACAATGAGCAGTTCTTC
CDR3 protein: CASSLGALASYNEQFF

V gene: TRBV5-4
J gene: TRBJ1-2
clone size: NA
D gene: NA
CDR3 DNA: TGTGCCAGCAGCTTGACAGGATCTAACTATGGCTACACCTTC
CDR3 protein: CASSLTGSNYGYTF

V gene: TRBV7-9
J gene: TRBJ2-3
clone size: NA
D gene: TRBD2
CDR3 DNA: TGTGCCAGCAGCTTACTATCTAGCGGGCGCACAGATACGCAGTATTTT
CDR3 protein: CASSLLSSGRTDTQYF

V gene: TRBV28
J gene: TRBJ2-1
clone size: once
D gene: NA
CDR3 DNA: TGTGCCAGCAGCCGAAATGAGCAGTTCTTC
CDR3 protein: CASSRNEQFF